These 18 T cell receptor beta chains were sequenced from one sample in a study of CD8 T cells in Susac syndrome. RNA in amounts of about 0.5 to 1 ug was reverse transcribed with random hexamers. TCRdb re-called the immunoSEQ multiplex PCR reads with MiXCR, one entry per CDR3 protein. Here the sample spans approximately 200,000 distinct CDR3 sequences, just under 95% being singletons. Sequencing used CD4+ T cells from PBMCs. These TCRs come from a human donor with multiple sclerosis.

This clonotype has more than one count but fewer than ten. This chain uses TRBV30 with TRBJ1-5; the D gene is possibly TRBD1 (6 bases). The CDR3 runs 14 residues. V shed 2 bases and J shed 7 bases, with 15 bases lying between them. Germline V lookup: CDR1 GTSNPN, CDR2 SVGIG (reference sequence). CDR3 nucleotides: TGTGCCTGGAGTTTAACAGGGTGGCAGCAGCCCCAGCATTTT. As protein: CAWSLTGWQQPQHF.

V and J are TRBV9 and TRBJ1-2, with 10 positions matching TRBD1. The CDR3 extends over 15 amino acids. V shed 4 bases and J 4 bases; nucleotides not matched to a gene: 7. The germline V gene has CDR1 SGDLS and CDR2 YYNGEE. The CDR3: CASSPRDRGGYGYTF. In DNA, the CDR3 is TGTGCCAGCAGCCCGCGGGACAGGGGCGGCTATGGCTACACCTTC.

The chain combines TRBV13 with TRBJ2-3, with TRBD2 matching 9 bases. V shed 5 bases, J shed 0 bases, and the junction held 9 bases outside the gene matches. CDR3 length: 17 residues. Germline V gene data show CDR1 as PRHDT and CDR2 as FYEKMQ (reference sequence). CDR3 DNA sequence: TGTGCCAGCAGCCCGCGAGCTAGCGGGGCTAGCACAGATACGCAGTATTTT. Its translation: CASSPRASGASTDTQYF.

The CDR3 sequence is CASSRGWTSRSEQFF. In DNA, the CDR3 is TGTGCCAGCAGCCGCGGCTGGACCTCCCGTAGTGAGCAGTTCTTC. The chain employs TRBV3-1 and TRBJ2-1, with D uncertain. The germline V and J ends were trimmed by 4 bases and 9 bases, with 19 bases remaining between them. The CDR3 totals 15 residues. Germline V gene data show CDR1 as LGHDT and CDR2 as YNNKEL (reference sequence).

This chain uses TRBV20-1 with TRBJ2-3; 9 bases fit TRBD2. This CDR3 spans 15 amino acids. Germline-derived CDR1 and CDR2 are DFQATT and SNEGSKA (reference sequence). The V gene end was trimmed by 3 bases and the J gene end by 0 bases; junction bases not matched to a gene: 4. The DNA for the CDR3 is TGCAGTGCTAGTGGCGGGGGGGTCAGCACAGATACGCAGTATTTT. This gives the protein CSASGGGVSTDTQYF.

The chain employs TRBV15 and TRBJ2-3; D tentatively fits TRBD1 or TRBD2 (6 bases each). V was trimmed by 6 bases and J by 3 bases, leaving 19 bases between them. From germline, CDR1 is LNHNV and CDR2 YYDKDF (reference sequence). The CDR3 is 16 amino acids. CDR3 nucleotide sequence: TGTGCCACCAGGAGGGGCGTGGGGGGCGGGACAGATACGCAGTATTTT. It codes for CATRRGVGGGTDTQYF.

V and J are TRBV29-1 and TRBJ1-1; D unclear. The CDR3 is 12 residues long. Germline V gene data show CDR1 as SQVTM and CDR2 as ANQGSEA. Trimming took 6 bases from V and 1 from J, leaving 9 bases between them. The CDR3: CSVGNANTEAFF. DNA for the CDR3: TGCAGCGTGGGCAATGCGAACACTGAAGCTTTCTTT.

The rearrangement uses TRBV27 and TRBJ1-2; 7 bases match TRBD1. J lost 4 bases, V lost 7 bases, and 9 bases had no gene match. The CDR3 totals 14 residues. Germline CDR1 MNHEY, CDR2 SMNVEV (reference sequence). Written as DNA, the CDR3 is TGTGCCAGCAAGGGGGCTCTTTCCCCCTATGGCTACACCTTC. Amino acid sequence: CASKGALSPYGYTF.

The rearrangement joins TRBV29-1 to TRBJ1-3; D is unresolved. V was cut by 7 bases and J by 0 bases, with 10 bases left in between. The CDR3 sequence is 13 residues long. Germline CDR1 SQVTM, CDR2 ANQGSEA. In DNA, the CDR3 is TGCAGCGCCCAGAAAGGCTCTGGAAACACCATATATTTT. Residues: CSAQKGSGNTIYF.

This clonotype appeared a single time. This chain uses TRBV7-9 with TRBJ2-6; D unclear. Germline V gene lookup returns CDR1 SEHNR and CDR2 FQNEAQ (reference sequence). This CDR3 has 14 residues. V was shortened by 5 bases and J by 4 bases, with 9 bases between the two germline ends. The CDR3 DNA follows: TGTGCCAGCAGCGCCGGCGGAGGGGCCAACGTCCTGACTTTC. Its protein product is CASSAGGGANVLTF.

This CDR3 is CASPTGVANVLTF. CDR3 sequence (DNA): TGTGCCAGCCCCACCGGGGTGGCCAACGTCCTGACTTTC. This chain uses TRBV2 with TRBJ2-6, with a tentative D call TRBD2 (5 bases). Per the germline V gene, CDR1 is SNHLY and CDR2 is FYNNEI. This CDR3 region has 13 residues. Trimming shortened V by 8 bases and J by 6 bases, and 11 bases separated the two germline ends. The variable domain in full, completed from reference TRBV2 and TRBJ2-6, reads EPEVTQTPSHQVTQMGQEVILRCVPISNHLYFYWYRQILGQKVEFLVSFYNNEISEKSEIFDDQFSVERPDGSNFTLKIRSTKLEDSAMYFCASPTGVANVLTFGAGSRLTVL.

The V call is TRBV3-1, the J call TRBJ1-4; D gene ambiguous. CDR3 length: 15 amino acids. Germline V gene lookup returns CDR1 LGHDT and CDR2 YNNKEL (reference sequence). V lost 2 bases, J lost 8 bases, and 15 bases lay in between. Here the CDR3 reads CASSQRASPTEKLFF. The DNA of the CDR3 is TGTGCCAGCAGCCAAAGGGCCAGCCCAACGGAAAAACTGTTTTTT.

Note on this clonotype: Germline is not matched at one junction end, which may reflect a read error. This sequence joins TRBV15 and TRBJ2-3; 12 bases are shared with TRBD2. CDR1 is LNHNV, CDR2 YYDKDF, per germline (reference sequence). The CDR3 is 20 amino acids. CDR3 sequence reads: CATSREGPYTSGGITDTQYF. The CDR3 region has the DNA TGTGCCACCAGCCGAGAAGGCCCCTACACTAGCGGGGGGATCACAGATACGCAGTATTTT. Full variable domain (missing parts from reference TRBV15 and TRBJ2-3): DAMVIQNPRYQVTQFGKPVTLSCSQTLNHNVMYWYQQKSSQAPKLLFHYYDKDFNNEADTPDNFQSRRPNTSFCFLDIRSPGLGDTAMYLCATSREGPYTSGGITDTQYFGPGTRLTVL.

The chain couples TRBV20-1 to TRBJ1-1; possibly TRBD1 for D (6 bases). With 6 bases removed from V and 1 base from J, the gap between germline ends came to 12 bases. The length of the CDR3 is 13 residues. The germline CDR1 and CDR2 sequences are DFQATT and SNEGSKA (reference sequence). This CDR3 is CSAGGAANTEAFF. The CDR3 DNA reads as TGCAGTGCGGGGGGGGCAGCGAACACTGAAGCTTTCTTT.

This chain connects TRBV5-6 to TRBJ2-3; tentatively, D is TRBD2 (6 bases). CDR3 length equals 16 residues. V was clipped by 5 bases and J by 0 bases, with 16 bases between them. Germline CDR1 reads SGHDT; CDR2 reads YYEEEE. The CDR3 region is CASSFPPGVSTDTQYF. CDR3 sequence (DNA): TGTGCCAGCAGTTTCCCTCCGGGGGTGAGCACAGATACGCAGTATTTT.

The V and J genes are TRBV5-1 and TRBJ2-7; 7 bases agree with TRBD1. The germline V gene has CDR1 SGHRS and CDR2 YFSETQ. Trimming at V came to 0 bases and at J to 3 bases, leaving 9 bases not matched to a gene. The CDR3 covers 16 residues. The CDR3 region is CASSLATGVQSYEQYF. CDR3 in DNA: TGCGCCAGCAGCTTGGCCACAGGGGTCCAAAGCTACGAGCAGTACTTC.

This chain uses TRBV5-1 with TRBJ2-1; D is tentatively TRBD1 or TRBD2 (5 bases each). CDR1 is SGHRS and CDR2 is YFSETQ in the germline V gene. V was shortened by 0 bases and J by 8 bases, with 15 bases between the two germline ends. This CDR3 comprises 15 residues. The CDR3, as DNA: TGCGCCAGCAGCTTGGGGGGACCTAGGACGGATGAGCAGTTCTTC. Its translation: CASSLGGPRTDEQFF.

J is TRBJ2-3 and V is TRBV9; 8 bases map to TRBD2. V dropped 4 bases and J dropped 7; count of bases not matched to a gene: 11. The CDR3 contains 15 residues. CDR1 is SGDLS, CDR2 YYNGEE, per germline. CDR3 sequence: CASSTDRSGGNTQYF. CDR3 in DNA: TGTGCCAGCAGCACCGACCGATCGGGGGGGAATACGCAGTATTTT.